The 31 T cell receptor beta chains presented below share a single source sample, sequenced in a study of blood T cell repertoires in COVID-19. Here immunoSEQ multiplex PCR was the method, and the copy in TCRdb shows in-frame clones only, minus some. The sample lists hundreds of thousands of clones; about nine tenths were seen once. The sample was PBMCs or T cells enriched from blood (not recorded which). These receptor sequences come from a woman in her forties or fifties who had been exposed to COVID-19.

The rearrangement joins TRBV5-1 to TRBJ2-1; 10 bases are a match to TRBD1. The junction had 4 bases not matched to a gene; V was cut back by 0 bases and J by 4 bases. Germline lookup yields CDR1 SGHRS and CDR2 YFSETQ. This CDR3 comprises 16 residues. CDR3: CASSLEDRGIYNEQFF. The CDR3, as DNA: TGCGCCAGCAGCTTGGAGGACAGGGGGATTTACAATGAGCAGTTCTTC.

This chain joins TRBV18 and TRBJ2-2, with D possibly TRBD2 on 5 matching bases. V was shortened by 1 base and J by 2 bases, with 8 bases between the two germline ends. This CDR3 is 15 amino acids long. CDR1 and CDR2 (germline): KGHSH, LQKENI. Here the CDR3 reads CASSPRSSNTGELFF. For the CDR3, the DNA is TGTGCCAGCTCACCACGTTCTAGCAACACCGGGGAGCTGTTTTTT.

The gene calls are TRBV7-2 and TRBJ2-4, with 11 bases lining up with TRBD2. V was pared by 7 bases and J by 3 bases, with 14 bases of the junction left unmatched. Per the germline V gene, CDR1 is SGHTA and CDR2 is FQGNSA. CDR3 length equals 18 residues. CDR3 nucleotide sequence: TGTGCCAGCAAGCTAGGTCCTAGCGGGGGGTCAGGCAAAAACATTCAGTACTTC. This encodes CASKLGPSGGSGKNIQYF.

In DNA form, the CDR3 reads TGTGCCAGCAGACCTTCCGGACAGTATGGCTACACCTTC. Translation: CASRPSGQYGYTF. The chain joins TRBV28 to TRBJ1-2; a possible D gene is TRBD1 (6 bases). The CDR3 is made up of 13 amino acids. Trimming left V 6 bases short and J 5 bases short, with 13 bases between. The germline CDR1 and CDR2 sequences are MDHEN and SYDVKM.

V gene TRBV27 combines with J gene TRBJ1-6; TRBD1 aligns across 8 bases. The CDR3 loop spans 16 amino acids. Germline CDR1 MNHEY, CDR2 SMNVEV (reference sequence). The ends lost 3 bases at V and 10 bases at J; junction bases unmatched: 11. The CDR3 sequence: CASSFGDRGGKSPLHF. Written as DNA, the CDR3 is TGTGCCAGCAGTTTCGGTGACAGGGGTGGAAAATCACCCCTCCACTTT.

The chain joins TRBV28 to TRBJ1-3; the match to TRBD1 covers 8 bases. Trimming cost V 6 bases and J 1 base; bases outside gene matches: 11. The CDR3 extends over 17 amino acids. The germline gives CDR1 MDHEN, CDR2 SYDVKM. As DNA, the CDR3 is TGTGCCAGCAGGGCCGGGACAGGATTTCCTTCTGGAAACACCATATATTTT. Its protein product is CASRAGTGFPSGNTIYF.

The chain has TRBV7-9 and TRBJ2-7, with 9 bases matching TRBD2. CDR3 length: 14 residues. Per the germline V gene, CDR1 is SEHNR and CDR2 is FQNEAQ (reference sequence). With V trimmed by 5 bases and J by 4 bases, 6 bases remained unmatched. CDR3 in DNA: TGTGCCAGCAGCGGCGGGAGGGGGCTATACGAGCAGTACTTC. This encodes CASSGGRGLYEQYF.

The rearrangement uses TRBV27 and TRBJ2-4; 10 bases are shared with TRBD1. With V trimmed by 5 bases and J by 1 base, 5 bases remained unmatched. The germline V gene has CDR1 MNHEY and CDR2 SMNVEV (reference sequence). CDR3 size: 16 residues. In DNA form, the CDR3 reads TGTGCCAGCAGTAGGGGACAGGGGTTCGCCAAAAACATTCAGTACTTC. This translates into CASSRGQGFAKNIQYF.

The chain combines TRBV19 with TRBJ1-5, with 9 bases fitting TRBD1. The CDR3 runs 17 residues. V lost 7 bases to trimming and J lost 1 base; unmatched junction nucleotides: 11. The germline V gene encodes CDR1 LNHDA and CDR2 SQIVND (reference sequence). The DNA for the CDR3 is TGTGCCAGTACCTCCCCCCGGACAGGGGTCAGCAATCAGCCCCAGCATTTT. Its translation is CASTSPRTGVSNQPQHF.

The chain is built from TRBV28 and TRBJ2-1; 12 bases map to TRBD2. The CDR3 extends over 15 amino acids. V was pared by 6 bases and J by 12 bases, with 12 bases of the junction left unmatched. The V gene's germline CDR1 is MDHEN and CDR2 SYDVKM. The CDR3 spells CASSSSSGGAQGQFF. CDR3 in DNA: TGTGCCAGCAGCTCATCTAGCGGGGGGGCTCAAGGGCAGTTCTTC.

Ten or more counts support this clone. The chain uses TRBV5-1 and TRBJ1-2; D unresolved. Germline assignment: CDR1 SGHRS and CDR2 YFSETQ. This CDR3 has 19 amino acids. Trimming left V 0 bases short and J 4 bases short, with 25 bases between. In DNA, the CDR3 is TGCGCCAGCAGCTTGGGTGAGCGCCGTAGCAACTATGAAGGCTATGGCTACACCTTC. As protein: CASSLGERRSNYEGYGYTF.

The genes are TRBV6-6 and TRBJ2-6, with D maybe TRBD2 (5 bases). V was cut by 5 bases and J by 0 bases, with 14 bases left in between. The germline V gene encodes CDR1 MNHNY and CDR2 SVGAGI (reference sequence). CDR3 size: 17 residues. In nucleotides, the CDR3 is TGTGCCAGCAGTCCCCGGACTGCTCTCTCTGGGGCCAACGTCCTGACTTTC. Amino acid sequence: CASSPRTALSGANVLTF.

The rearrangement uses TRBV7-8 and TRBJ1-6, with 9 bases matching TRBD1. Germline V gene lookup returns CDR1 SGHVS and CDR2 FQNEAQ. The CDR3 has 17 residues. The ends lost 5 bases at V and 7 bases at J; junction bases unmatched: 12. For the CDR3, the DNA is TGTGCCAGCAGCGTAGGAAAGGGACAGGGAGTCAATTCACCCCTCCACTTT. This translates into CASSVGKGQGVNSPLHF.

There are a few counts of this clone. The chain has TRBV7-8 and TRBJ1-6, with 9 bases fitting TRBD1. Trimming at V came to 5 bases and at J to 7 bases, leaving 3 bases not matched to a gene. This CDR3 spans 14 amino acids. CDR1 is SGHVS, CDR2 FQNEAQ, per germline. The CDR3 DNA reads as TGTGCCAGCAGCCGAGGACAGGGGAATTCACCCCTCCACTTT. The encoded protein is CASSRGQGNSPLHF.

This clone was observed a handful of times. The chain has TRBV18 and TRBJ2-7; TRBD2 matches at 8 bases. V lost 5 bases and J lost 3; bases outside the gene matches: 6. This CDR3 has 14 amino acids. Per germline, CDR1 KGHSH and CDR2 LQKENI. As DNA, the CDR3 is TGTGCCAGCTCAACCTTAGCGGGGAGCTACGAGCAGTACTTC. Its protein is CASSTLAGSYEQYF.

The chain has TRBV4-1 and TRBJ2-1; the D gene is possibly TRBD2 (5 bases). The germline V and J ends were trimmed by 1 base and 7 bases, with 11 bases remaining between them. Germline V gene data show CDR1 as MGHRA and CDR2 as YSYEKL. This CDR3 contains 14 residues. CDR3 loop: CASSQVGVRNEQFF. In DNA, the CDR3 is TGCGCCAGCAGCCAAGTCGGGGTCAGGAATGAGCAGTTCTTC.

The chain has TRBV21-1 and TRBJ2-6; the table's D call, TRBD1, was not checked against the DNA. TRBV21-1 is marked as a pseudogene. The CDR3 has 18 amino acids. CDR3 amino acids: CASSLRDRNLSGANVLTF. DNA of the CDR3: TGTGCCAGCAGCCTTCGGGACAGGAACCTCTCTGGGGCCAACGTCCTGACTTTC.

The V gene is TRBV4-1, the J gene TRBJ2-2; maybe TRBD2 (6 bases). The CDR3 covers 17 residues. Germline V lookup: CDR1 MGHRA, CDR2 YSYEKL. Trimming took off 0 bases at V and 4 bases at J, with 15 bases between the two ends. Written as DNA, the CDR3 is TGCGCCAGCAGCCAAGATTATGGGGACTCAACCACCGGGGAGCTGTTTTTT. Protein product: CASSQDYGDSTTGELFF.

The rearrangement links TRBV3-1 (or the pseudogene TRBV3-2) to TRBJ2-7; 10 bases agree with TRBD2. Trimming cost V 3 bases and J 1 base; bases outside gene matches: 3. Germline CDR1 and CDR2: LGHDT and YNNKEL (reference sequence). This CDR3 region has 15 residues. The CDR3 protein is CASSQGTSVSYEQYF. DNA of the CDR3: TGTGCCAGCAGCCAGGGGACTAGCGTTTCCTACGAGCAGTACTTC.

V gene TRBV12-5 combines with J gene TRBJ2-1; 12 positions agree with TRBD2. J lost 0 bases, V lost 0 bases, and 15 bases had no gene match. From germline, CDR1 is LGHNT and CDR2 FRNRAP. CDR3 length equals 22 residues. CDR3 protein: CASGLVLSTTSGGPSSYNEQFF. DNA for the CDR3: TGTGCTAGTGGTTTGGTTCTCTCGACTACTAGCGGGGGGCCCAGCTCCTACAATGAGCAGTTCTTC. Combining the CDR3 with reference TRBV12-5 and TRBJ2-1 gives the whole variable domain DARVTQTPRHKVTEMGQEVTMRCQPILGHNTVFWYRQTMMQGLELLAYFRNRAPLDDSGMPKDRFSAEMPDATLATLKIQPSEPRDSAVYFCASGLVLSTTSGGPSSYNEQFFGPGTRLTVL.

The V and J genes are TRBV28 and TRBJ1-4, with TRBD1 matching 11 bases. The length of the CDR3 is 16 residues. Germline CDR1 MDHEN, CDR2 SYDVKM. V dropped 6 bases and J dropped 6; count of bases not matched to a gene: 9. CDR3 in DNA: TGTGCCAGCAGCCGACCACCGGGACAGGGGGATGAAAAACTGTTTTTT. This gives the protein CASSRPPGQGDEKLFF.

Here the CDR3 reads CASSLESGPEYF. In DNA, the CDR3 is TGTGCCAGCAGCTTAGAGTCGGGTCCCGAGTATTTT. The V call is TRBV7-9, the J call TRBJ2-3, with no clear D. CDR3 length: 12 amino acids. Germline CDR1 reads SEHNR; CDR2 reads FQNEAQ (reference sequence). The V gene lost 1 base and the J gene lost 13 bases, with 12 bases spanning the gap.

The V gene is TRBV24-1, the J gene TRBJ2-2; 9 bases align to TRBD1. V was clipped by 2 bases and J by 4 bases; unmatched bases: 4. CDR1 and CDR2 from the germline V gene are KGHDR and SFDVKD. The CDR3 length is 16 residues. CDR3 bases: TGTGCCACCAGTGATTGGGACAGGGAGGCCACCGGGGAGCTGTTTTTT. This codes for CATSDWDREATGELFF.

This chain joins TRBV27 and TRBJ2-1; the D is unclear. The germline V and J ends were trimmed by 5 bases and 2 bases, with 10 bases remaining between them. Germline V lookup: CDR1 MNHEY, CDR2 SMNVEV (reference sequence). CDR3 size: 14 residues. The CDR3 region is CASSPDWTYNEQFF. CDR3 nucleotides: TGTGCCAGCAGTCCCGACTGGACCTACAATGAGCAGTTCTTC.

This chain links TRBV28 with TRBJ1-3, with unresolved D. The CDR3 runs to 14 residues. V shed 8 bases and J shed 0 bases, with 11 bases lying between them. Germline assignment: CDR1 MDHEN and CDR2 SYDVKM. Here the CDR3 DNA reads TGTGCCAGCCTGCGTGGGAGCTCTGGAAACACCATATATTTT. Its protein is CASLRGSSGNTIYF.

V is TRBV5-1 and J is TRBJ1-1; TRBD1 agrees at 8 bases. J gave up 1 base and V 4 bases, and 3 bases lay outside the gene matches. This CDR3 spans 14 amino acids. Germline V CDR1 and CDR2: SGHRS, YFSETQ. For the CDR3, the DNA is TGCGCCAGCAGCGTAGGACAGGGGAACACTGAAGCTTTCTTT. Protein sequence: CASSVGQGNTEAFF.

The J gene is TRBJ1-1, the V gene TRBV2; D might be TRBD1 (5 bases). The CDR3 loop spans 14 amino acids. Germline values: CDR1 SNHLY, CDR2 FYNNEI. Deletions cut 4 bases from V and 7 bases from J, with 16 bases between. CDR3 loop: CASSAQEGQSEAFF. The CDR3 coding sequence is TGTGCCAGCAGTGCCCAGGAGGGGCAGAGTGAAGCTTTCTTT.

V gene TRBV2 combines with J gene TRBJ2-3, with 9 bases matching TRBD1. The CDR3 covers 15 residues. J gave up 5 bases and V 10 bases, and 13 bases lay outside the gene matches. The germline V gene encodes CDR1 SNHLY and CDR2 FYNNEI. This CDR3 is CATFPVTGGKDTQYF. The CDR3 DNA sequence: TGTGCCACGTTCCCAGTCACAGGGGGCAAAGATACGCAGTATTTT.

This clone was detected only a few times. V gene TRBV19 combines with J gene TRBJ2-2; D might be TRBD2 (5 bases). CDR1 LNHDA and CDR2 SQIVND come from the germline V gene (reference sequence). The V end lost 3 bases, the J end lost 7 bases, and 9 bases lay between the germline ends. CDR3 length equals 13 residues. In nucleotides, the CDR3 is TGTGCCAGTAGTATGGGAGTGGTCGGGGAGCTGTTTTTT. It specifies CASSMGVVGELFF.

This sequence joins TRBV3-1 (or the pseudogene TRBV3-2) and TRBJ2-5; weak D call: TRBD2 (6 bases). CDR3 length: 17 residues. Germline V gene sequence: CDR1 LGHDT, CDR2 YNNKEL (reference sequence). V lost 6 bases, J lost 2 bases, and 22 bases lay in between. CDR3 protein: CASRSLPQWGRQETQYF. The CDR3 DNA reads TGTGCCAGCAGGTCTCTCCCCCAATGGGGGAGGCAAGAGACCCAGTACTTC.

The chain carries TRBV27 and TRBJ2-7; weak D call: TRBD2 (5 bases). V was trimmed by 3 bases and J by 0 bases, leaving 12 bases between them. The length of the CDR3 is 15 residues. Germline CDR1 and CDR2: MNHEY and SMNVEV (reference sequence). The CDR3 loop reads CASSFRRGNSYEQYF. The CDR3 coding sequence is TGTGCCAGCAGTTTTCGGCGAGGGAACTCCTACGAGCAGTACTTC.